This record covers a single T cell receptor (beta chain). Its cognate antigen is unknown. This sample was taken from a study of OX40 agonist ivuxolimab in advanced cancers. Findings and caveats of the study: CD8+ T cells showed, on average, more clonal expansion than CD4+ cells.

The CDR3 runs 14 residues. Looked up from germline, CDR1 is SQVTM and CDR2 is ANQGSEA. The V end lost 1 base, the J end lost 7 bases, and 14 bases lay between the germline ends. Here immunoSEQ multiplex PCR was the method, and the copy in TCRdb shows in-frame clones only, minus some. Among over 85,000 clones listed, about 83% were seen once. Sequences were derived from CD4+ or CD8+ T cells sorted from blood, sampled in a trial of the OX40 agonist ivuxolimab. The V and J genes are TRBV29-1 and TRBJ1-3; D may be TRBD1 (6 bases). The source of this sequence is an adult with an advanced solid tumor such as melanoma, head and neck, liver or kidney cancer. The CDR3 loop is CSVEGRGARNTIYF. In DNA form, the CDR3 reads TGCAGCGTTGAAGGTCGGGGGGCTCGGAACACCATATATTTT.